Shown below are 14 T cell receptor beta chains from a single sample sequenced in a study of glioma-infiltrating T cells after dendritic cell vaccination. Produced via immunoSEQ multiplex PCR; TCRdb's table is partial and in-frame only. The table lists 35,000 to 40,000 clones, approximately 82% of them singletons. Sequences were derived from blood, sampled before dendritic cell vaccination. These receptors were taken from a human donor with glioblastoma.

The chain has TRBV18 and TRBJ1-5, with D hard to call. Germline V gene sequence: CDR1 KGHSH, CDR2 LQKENI. CDR3 length: 14 amino acids. V was pared by 1 base and J by 2 bases, with 6 bases between. CDR3 nucleotides: TGTGCCAGCTCACCACTGGCAGGCAATCAGCCCCAGCATTTT. As protein: CASSPLAGNQPQHF.

V usage is TRBV7-2 and J usage is TRBJ1-5, with 7 positions matching TRBD1. The CDR3 is 16 amino acids. Germline CDR1 SGHTA, CDR2 FQGNSA. Losses at the gene ends were 5 bases for V and 1 base for J; bases not matched to a gene: 8. The CDR3 nucleotides are TGTGCCAGCAGCCCATGGGGACAGTTAAGCAATCAGCCCCAGCATTTT. Its protein product is CASSPWGQLSNQPQHF.

This clone has a handful of counts. V gene TRBV19 combines with J gene TRBJ2-3; 11 positions match TRBD2. Looked up from germline, CDR1 is LNHDA and CDR2 is SQIVND (reference sequence). There are 16 residues in the CDR3. V gave up 5 bases and J gave up 2 bases; unmatched junction bases: 6. CDR3 sequence reads: CASSARLAGPTDTQYF. For the CDR3, the DNA is TGTGCCAGTAGTGCCCGACTAGCGGGGCCCACAGATACGCAGTATTTT.

This chain joins TRBV2 and TRBJ2-2; perhaps TRBD2 as D (6 bases). From germline, CDR1 is SNHLY and CDR2 FYNNEI. The V and J ends lost 6 bases and 2 bases respectively, with 10 bases between them. The length of the CDR3 is 14 residues. For the CDR3, the DNA is TGTGCCAGCAGGGGGGGTTTCAACACCGGGGAGCTGTTTTTT. This encodes CASRGGFNTGELFF.

This clone was counted once. This chain links TRBV19 with TRBJ1-5, with 7 bases matching TRBD1. Looked up from germline, CDR1 is LNHDA and CDR2 is SQIVND (reference sequence). This CDR3 is built from 14 residues. J was trimmed by 3 bases and V by 8 bases; bases with no gene match: 7. CDR3 loop: CASWDRGTNQPQHF. For the CDR3, the DNA is TGTGCCAGTTGGGACAGAGGAACCAATCAGCCCCAGCATTTT.

J is TRBJ2-5 and V is TRBV11-2; 8 bases line up with TRBD2. The V segment lost 5 bases and the J segment 1 base; nucleotides outside the gene matches: 12. The CDR3 extends over 17 amino acids. The germline CDR1 and CDR2 sequences are SGHAT and FQNNGV. CDR3 amino acids: CASSIRLGAGGQETQYF. CDR3 bases: TGTGCCAGCAGCATACGTTTAGGCGCGGGGGGCCAAGAGACCCAGTACTTC.

The chain joins TRBV19 to TRBJ2-1, with a possible D match to TRBD1 (6 bases). V was trimmed by 7 bases and J by 5 bases, leaving 12 bases between them. CDR1 is LNHDA and CDR2 is SQIVND in the germline V gene (reference sequence). The CDR3 length is 13 residues. The CDR3 is CASKRTANNEQFF. The CDR3 nucleotides are TGTGCCAGTAAAAGGACAGCGAACAATGAGCAGTTCTTC.

The rearrangement uses TRBV30 and TRBJ1-2, with 7 nucleotides matching TRBD1. CDR3 length: 13 amino acids. Germline values: CDR1 GTSNPN, CDR2 SVGIG (reference sequence). The V gene end was trimmed by 2 bases and the J gene end by 4 bases; junction bases not matched to a gene: 4. The CDR3 DNA is TGTGCCTGGAGTCAGAACAGGGGCTATGGCTACACCTTC. Its protein product is CAWSQNRGYGYTF.

J is TRBJ1-1 and V is TRBV27; a possible D gene is TRBD1 (5 bases). The CDR3 spans 13 residues. The germline V gene encodes CDR1 MNHEY and CDR2 SMNVEV (reference sequence). The CDR3, as DNA: TGTGCGGCTAAGCTCAGGGCGAACACTGAAGCTTTCTTT. Amino acids: CAAKLRANTEAFF.

V and J are TRBV13 and TRBJ2-1, with 11 bases lining up with TRBD2. This CDR3 has 21 amino acids. Looked up from germline, CDR1 is PRHDT and CDR2 is FYEKMQ (reference sequence). Trimming at V came to 0 bases and at J to 5 bases, leaving 18 bases not matched to a gene. The CDR3 coding sequence is TGTGCCAGCAGCTTAGGAAACCCGGGACTAGCGGTTACTACAATAAACAATGAGCAGTTCTTC. Its protein product is CASSLGNPGLAVTTINNEQFF.

This chain uses TRBV19 with TRBJ2-6; 9 bases map to TRBD1. There are 18 residues in the CDR3. V gave up 9 bases and J gave up 8 bases; unmatched junction bases: 20. Germline assignment: CDR1 LNHDA and CDR2 SQIVND (reference sequence). As DNA, the CDR3 is TGTGCCAGCGATCCTTTTGGGACAGGGTTTCAGGGGACCAACGTCCTGACTTTC. This codes for CASDPFGTGFQGTNVLTF.

The chain is built from TRBV6-5 and TRBJ2-2; 12 bases agree with TRBD2. CDR1 is MNHEY and CDR2 is SVGAGI in the germline V gene. Germline trimming cut 4 bases from V and 5 bases from J; bases unmatched to any gene: 5. The CDR3 loop spans 16 amino acids. CDR3 loop: CASSSPSGGATGELFF. The CDR3 DNA reads as TGTGCCAGCAGTTCGCCTAGCGGGGGGGCTACCGGGGAGCTGTTTTTT.

The chain combines TRBV5-6 with TRBJ2-2; no clear D. The CDR3 has 15 amino acids. With 5 bases removed from V and 0 bases from J, the gap between germline ends came to 11 bases. The V gene's germline CDR1 is SGHDT and CDR2 YYEEEE. The CDR3 reads CASRGLDSNTGELFF. The CDR3 nucleotides are TGTGCCAGCAGGGGTCTCGACTCGAACACCGGGGAGCTGTTTTTT.

The V gene is TRBV30, the J gene TRBJ2-5; 7 bases match TRBD1. After removal of 0 bases from V and 2 bases from J, the junction contained 6 bases not matched to a gene. Germline V gene lookup returns CDR1 GTSNPN and CDR2 SVGIG (reference sequence). The CDR3 runs to 15 residues. The CDR3, as DNA: TGTGCCTGGAGTGTACTCAGCAGGGGGCAAGAGACCCAGTACTTC. This codes for CAWSVLSRGQETQYF.